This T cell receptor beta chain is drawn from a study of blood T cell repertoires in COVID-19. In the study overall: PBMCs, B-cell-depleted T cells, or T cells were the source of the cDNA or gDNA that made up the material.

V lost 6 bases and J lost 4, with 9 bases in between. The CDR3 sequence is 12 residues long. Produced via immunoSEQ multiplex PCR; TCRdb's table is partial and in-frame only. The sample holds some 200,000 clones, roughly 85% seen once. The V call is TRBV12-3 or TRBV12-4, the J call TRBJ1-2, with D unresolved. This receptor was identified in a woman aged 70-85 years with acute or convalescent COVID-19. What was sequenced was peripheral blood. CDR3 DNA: TGTGCCAGCAGGAAGGAGCTCTATGGCTACACCTTC. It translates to CASRKELYGYTF.